Presented here are 22 T cell receptor beta chains from one specimen sequenced in a study of cytomegalovirus exposure and HLA in healthy donors. Generated by immunoSEQ multiplex PCR, the TCRdb table keeps only in-frame clones and is missing some. The table has under 200,000 clones, roughly nine tenths seen once. Sequencing was carried out using PBMCs. These receptors all stem from a man aged 18 to 35 in good health and CMV-seropositive.

V gene TRBV30 combines with J gene TRBJ1-3, with TRBD1 identical over 8 bases. CDR1 GTSNPN and CDR2 SVGIG come from the germline V gene (reference sequence). The CDR3 has 14 residues. J lost 2 bases, V lost 0 bases, and 0 bases had no gene match. This CDR3 is CAWSVQGAGNTIYF. In DNA form, the CDR3 reads TGTGCCTGGAGTGTACAGGGGGCTGGAAACACCATATATTTT.

This chain links TRBV28 with TRBJ2-1; tentative D call: TRBD2 (6 bases). Trimming shortened V by 6 bases and J by 7 bases, and 10 bases separated the two germline ends. The germline V gene encodes CDR1 MDHEN and CDR2 SYDVKM. This CDR3 is built from 12 residues. CDR3 region: CASRPSGNEQFF. The CDR3 DNA reads as TGTGCCAGCAGACCCAGCGGGAATGAGCAGTTCTTC.

This chain uses TRBV5-1 with TRBJ2-1; 12 bases match TRBD2. From germline, CDR1 is SGHRS and CDR2 YFSETQ. There are 19 residues in the CDR3. Trimming removed 4 bases from V and 0 bases from J; junction bases left unmatched: 11. The CDR3 bases are TGCGCCAGCAGCCCACTTGGACTAGCGGGAACCTCCTCCTACAATGAGCAGTTCTTC. Translation gives CASSPLGLAGTSSYNEQFF. Looking up the rest from reference TRBV5-1 and TRBJ2-1 gives the full variable domain: KAGVTQTPRYLIKTRGQQVTLSCSPISGHRSVSWYQQTPGQGLQFLFEYFSETQRNKGNFPGRFSGRQFSNSRSEMNVSTLELGDSALYLCASSPLGLAGTSSYNEQFFGPGTRLTVL.

The CDR3 protein is CAISRSTRNNEQFF. CDR3 DNA sequence: TGTGCCATCAGCCGTTCGACTCGAAACAATGAGCAGTTCTTC. The chain is built from TRBV10-3 and TRBJ2-1; D is undetermined. Per germline, CDR1 ENHRY and CDR2 SYGVKD. V was pared by 6 bases and J by 5 bases, with 14 bases between. The CDR3 has 14 amino acids.

This chain links TRBV6-5 with TRBJ2-2; D remains ambiguous. This CDR3 contains 13 residues. V was trimmed by 0 bases and J by 8 bases, leaving 7 bases between them. From germline, CDR1 is MNHEY and CDR2 SVGAGI. In DNA, the CDR3 is TGTGCCAGCAGTTACTCGGCGAGGGGGGAGCTGTTTTTT. Protein: CASSYSARGELFF.

This chain joins TRBV6-5 and TRBJ2-1; 10 bases align to TRBD2. The V and J ends lost 2 bases and 7 bases, in that order; junction bases with no gene match: 8. CDR1 is MNHEY, CDR2 SVGAGI, per germline. CDR3 length: 16 amino acids. CDR3 nucleotides: TGTGCCAGCAGTTACCTCAGCGGGAGGGCCGGTAATGAGCAGTTCTTC. Its translation: CASSYLSGRAGNEQFF.

The chain has TRBV27 and TRBJ2-7; possibly TRBD2 for D (6 bases). V lost 5 bases and J lost 6, with 17 bases in between. Germline CDR1 MNHEY, CDR2 SMNVEV (reference sequence). The CDR3 extends over 14 amino acids. CDR3 amino acids: CASSAPGLRFEQYF. The CDR3 DNA follows: TGTGCCAGCAGTGCCCCGGGACTCCGATTCGAGCAGTACTTC.

This chain links TRBV5-4 with TRBJ1-1; 7 nucleotides line up with TRBD1. Per germline, CDR1 SGHNT and CDR2 YYREEE (reference sequence). The CDR3 totals 13 residues. V dropped 4 bases and J dropped 7; count of bases not matched to a gene: 7. In DNA, the CDR3 is TGTGCCAGCAGCCACAAGGGACAGAATGAAGCTTTCTTT. Protein: CASSHKGQNEAFF.

The gene calls are TRBV7-9 and TRBJ2-5; D remains ambiguous. There are 13 residues in the CDR3. V lost 2 bases and J lost 3, with 7 bases in between. Germline V gives CDR1 SEHNR, CDR2 FQNEAQ (reference sequence). The CDR3 sequence is CASSLINEETQYF. The CDR3 bases are TGTGCCAGCAGCTTAATTAATGAAGAGACCCAGTACTTC.

The V gene is TRBV5-5, the J gene TRBJ2-7; a possible D gene is TRBD2 (5 bases). Germline loops: CDR1 SGHKS, CDR2 YYEKEE (reference sequence). The germline V and J ends were trimmed by 4 bases and 5 bases, with 13 bases remaining between them. The CDR3 runs 13 residues. Here the CDR3 reads CASSPGAGNEQYF. CDR3 nucleotides: TGTGCCAGCAGCCCCGGCGCCGGGAACGAGCAGTACTTC. Full variable domain (remainder filled in from reference TRBV5-5 and TRBJ2-7): DAGVTQSPTHLIKTRGQQVTLRCSPISGHKSVSWYQQVLGQGPQFIFQYYEKEERGRGNFPDRFSARQFPNYSSELNVNALLLGDSALYLCASSPGAGNEQYFGPGTRLTVT.

The chain couples TRBV18 to TRBJ2-5; 7 nucleotides agree with TRBD2. The trim removed 6 bases at V and 2 bases at J, leaving 12 bases unmatched. CDR1 and CDR2 (germline): KGHSH, LQKENI. The CDR3 extends over 16 amino acids. The CDR3 DNA follows: TGTGCCAGCTCCCTTGGACTAGTCGGGGGACAAGAGACCCAGTACTTC. It codes for CASSLGLVGGQETQYF.

The chain links TRBV6-1 to TRBJ2-2; D may be TRBD2 (5 bases). Germline V CDR1 and CDR2: MNHNS, SASEGT. This CDR3 has 14 amino acids. V was shortened by 7 bases and J by 2 bases, with 11 bases between the two germline ends. CDR3 amino acids: CASILGVNTGELFF. CDR3 nucleotides: TGTGCCAGCATTCTCGGGGTTAACACCGGGGAGCTGTTTTTT.

V and J are TRBV5-6 and TRBJ2-1; D may be TRBD2 (6 bases). Germline-derived CDR1 and CDR2 are SGHDT and YYEEEE. Trimming pared 7 bases from V and 5 bases from J, leaving 7 bases between. CDR3 length: 11 residues. As DNA, the CDR3 is TGTGCCAGCGGGGGGAACAATGAGCAGTTCTTC. It specifies CASGGNNEQFF.

The CDR3 coding sequence is TGTGCCAGCAGCCAGGGGGGGACAGGGACCTTCGAGCAGTACTTC. Its protein is CASSQGGTGTFEQYF. This chain joins TRBV11-2 and TRBJ2-7; TRBD1 aligns across 9 bases. Per the germline V gene, CDR1 is SGHAT and CDR2 is FQNNGV. The CDR3 is 15 amino acids. With V trimmed by 5 bases and J by 6 bases, 11 bases remained unmatched.

The genes are TRBV27 and TRBJ2-7, with 7 bases that match TRBD1. Germline values: CDR1 MNHEY, CDR2 SMNVEV (reference sequence). The CDR3 runs 14 residues. V was clipped by 3 bases and J by 3 bases; unmatched bases: 5. The CDR3 loop reads CASSFGTALYEQYF. The CDR3 DNA reads TGTGCCAGCAGTTTCGGGACAGCTCTCTACGAGCAGTACTTC.

V and J are TRBV5-4 and TRBJ2-1; 8 bases fit TRBD2. This CDR3 is built from 16 residues. The trim removed 5 bases at V and 3 bases at J, leaving 10 bases unmatched. Germline CDR1 SGHNT, CDR2 YYREEE (reference sequence). CDR3 residues: CASRPSSLADYNEQFF. CDR3 DNA sequence: TGTGCCAGCAGACCATCCTCACTAGCGGACTACAATGAGCAGTTCTTC.

The V gene is TRBV5-1, the J gene TRBJ2-2, with TRBD2 matching 7 bases. Germline CDR1 is SGHRS and CDR2 is YFSETQ. Trimming at V came to 2 bases and at J to 4 bases, leaving 5 bases not matched to a gene. This CDR3 is built from 15 residues. CDR3 region: CASSLLGRGTGELFF. Written as DNA, the CDR3 is TGCGCCAGCAGCTTATTAGGGAGGGGCACCGGGGAGCTGTTTTTT.

The chain is built from TRBV27 and TRBJ2-3; TRBD1 aligns across 11 bases. Per the germline V gene, CDR1 is MNHEY and CDR2 is SMNVEV (reference sequence). V lost 5 bases, J lost 0 bases, and 7 bases stayed unmatched. The CDR3 spans 17 residues. The CDR3 protein is CASSQRTGGLSTDTQYF. The CDR3 DNA reads TGTGCCAGCAGTCAACGGACAGGGGGCCTGAGCACAGATACGCAGTATTTT.

This clone was seen a few times. V gene TRBV6-5 combines with J gene TRBJ2-7; 7 nucleotides match TRBD1. The CDR3 has 14 residues. The trim removed 5 bases at V and 3 bases at J, leaving 7 bases unmatched. From germline, CDR1 is MNHEY and CDR2 SVGAGI. As DNA, the CDR3 is TGTGCCAGCAGTGAGGGACAGATGTTCTACGAGCAGTACTTC. Translated, it gives CASSEGQMFYEQYF.

The chain combines TRBV27 with TRBJ1-3; D call uncertain. This CDR3 has 14 residues. The germline CDR1 and CDR2 sequences are MNHEY and SMNVEV (reference sequence). Trimming stripped 6 bases from V and 4 bases from J, with 13 bases between. The CDR3 sequence: CASSWTASGNTIYF. CDR3 nucleotide sequence: TGTGCCAGCAGCTGGACTGCTTCGGGAAACACCATATATTTT.

As DNA, the CDR3 is TGTGCCAGCAGCCAAAACCCAGGGGCTGAAGCTTTCTTT. This translates into CASSQNPGAEAFF. V gene TRBV14 combines with J gene TRBJ1-1; weak D call: TRBD1 (6 bases). V shed 2 bases and J shed 6 bases, with 10 bases lying between them. CDR1 and CDR2 (germline): SGHDN, FVKESK. This CDR3 comprises 13 residues.

V and J are TRBV5-4 and TRBJ2-1; 11 bases map to TRBD2. This CDR3 comprises 15 residues. Losses at the gene ends were 4 bases for V and 6 bases for J; bases not matched to a gene: 6. Germline-derived CDR1 and CDR2 are SGHNT and YYREEE (reference sequence). CDR3 region: CASSRTSGSSNEQFF. CDR3 coding DNA: TGTGCCAGCAGCCGTACTAGCGGGAGTTCCAATGAGCAGTTCTTC.